This entry lists 21 T cell receptor beta chains sequenced from one sample in a study of synovial regulatory T cells in juvenile arthritis. Sequenced by immunoSEQ multiplex PCR; TCRdb stores in-frame clones only, minus some. Here the sample table reports 9,000 to 10,000 clones. The sample comprised Treg cells from blood. Specified subset: remaining (HLA-DR-negative) circulating blood Treg cells. Source of these receptors: a donor younger than 30 with juvenile idiopathic arthritis.

Its frequency marks this clone as medium-sized. This rearrangement joins TRBV28 to TRBJ2-7; the D gene TCRdb calls, TRBD1, cannot be checked with no DNA. The CDR3 has 12 residues. Nucleotide data are not available. Germline CDR1 is MDHEN and CDR2 is SYDVKM. Here the CDR3 reads CASTRDNYEQYF.

The J gene is TRBJ1-2, the V gene TRBV28. The germline CDR1 and CDR2 sequences are MDHEN and SYDVKM. CDR3 length: 11 residues. No DNA sequence is on record. CDR3 region: CASTSNYGYTF.

The chain carries TRBV19 and TRBJ2-7; absent DNA, TCRdb's TRBD2 call cannot be checked. CDR3 length equals 14 residues. This entry has no DNA. Looked up from germline, CDR1 is LNHDA and CDR2 is SQIVND (reference sequence). The CDR3 spells CASSLAGGPYEQYF.

V usage is TRBV2 and J usage is TRBJ2-5. The CDR3 extends over 13 amino acids. The coding DNA is unavailable. Germline CDR1 is SNHLY and CDR2 is FYNNEI. The CDR3 here is CASSPRPQETQYF. The full variable domain, in which reference TRBV2 and TRBJ2-5 provide the parts outside the CDR3, is EPEVTQTPSHQVTQMGQEVILRCVPISNHLYFYWYRQILGQKVEFLVSFYNNEISEKSEIFDDQFSVERPDGSNFTLKIRSTKLEDSAMYFCASSPRPQETQYFGPGTRLLVL.

The chain is built from TRBV6-6 and TRBJ2-4; TCRdb's assignment of TRBD1 cannot be checked, as there is no DNA. The CDR3 consists of 16 residues. No coding sequence is recorded. CDR1 MNHNY and CDR2 SVGAGI come from the germline V gene (reference sequence). The chain's CDR3 is CASRRQGALAKNIQYF.

The rearrangement links TRBV4-1 to TRBJ2-1; there is no DNA to check the TCRdb D call of TRBD2. The CDR3 is 18 amino acids. DNA is not recorded here. The germline gives CDR1 MGHRA, CDR2 YSYEKL. The CDR3 loop reads CASSHLPGLAGGYNEQFF.

The J gene is TRBJ2-3, the V gene TRBV19. The CDR3 runs to 13 residues. No DNA sequence is on record. Germline assignment: CDR1 LNHDA and CDR2 SQIVND (reference sequence). CDR3 amino acids: CASKSRDTDTQYF.

This sequence joins TRBV6-6 and TRBJ2-7. This CDR3 contains 15 residues. The entry carries no DNA sequence. Per germline, CDR1 MNHNY and CDR2 SVGAGI (reference sequence). The CDR3 protein is CASLVGPGTSYEQYF.

V gene TRBV5-1 combines with J gene TRBJ2-7; TCRdb's D gene call, TRBD1, goes unchecked for lack of DNA. This CDR3 comprises 14 residues. No DNA accompanies this entry. Germline CDR1 SGHRS, CDR2 YFSETQ. The CDR3 region is CASSLEGDLYEQYF.

The CDR3 loop reads CASSRDRGREQYF. The chain employs TRBV4-3 and TRBJ2-7; TCRdb gives TRBD1 as the D gene, but with no DNA this cannot be confirmed. The CDR3 is made up of 13 amino acids. DNA is not recorded here. Germline V gene sequence: CDR1 LGHNA, CDR2 YSLEER.

The chain joins TRBV5-6 to TRBJ1-5. This CDR3 is 17 amino acids long. Only the protein is available. CDR1 is SGHDT, CDR2 YYEEEE, per germline. The CDR3 loop reads CASSLGGRLYSNQPQHF.

This clone is medium-sized by frequency. The V call is TRBV28, the J call TRBJ2-7; TCRdb selects TRBD1, and the lack of DNA leaves this call unchecked. The CDR3 spans 14 residues. No coding sequence is recorded. Germline-derived CDR1 and CDR2 are MDHEN and SYDVKM. CDR3 in amino acids: CASTPGDRVYEQYF.

The chain carries TRBV10-3 and TRBJ2-3; as DNA is missing, the TRBD2 call by TCRdb cannot be tested. Germline lookup yields CDR1 ENHRY and CDR2 SYGVKD. There are 12 residues in the CDR3. The DNA is not on file. The chain's CDR3 is CAISERGDTQYF.

This sequence joins TRBV5-1 and TRBJ2-1; TCRdb selects TRBD2, and the lack of DNA leaves this call unchecked. The CDR3 spans 13 residues. DNA is not on record. CDR1 SGHRS and CDR2 YFSETQ come from the germline V gene. CDR3 sequence reads: CASSPRLHNEQFF.

The V gene is TRBV21-1, the J gene TRBJ1-1. TRBV21-1 is marked as a pseudogene. The CDR3 contains 12 residues. This entry has no DNA. CDR3 sequence reads: CASSKDNTEAFF.

The chain links TRBV5-1 to TRBJ2-1; with no DNA, the TCRdb D assignment of TRBD2 cannot be verified. The CDR3 runs 15 residues. Nucleotide data are not available. Germline CDR1 reads SGHRS; CDR2 reads YFSETQ. The CDR3 protein is CASSPKAGGYNEQFF.

The rearrangement uses TRBV5-4 and TRBJ1-4. Germline V gene data show CDR1 as SGHNT and CDR2 as YYREEE (reference sequence). The CDR3 sequence is 13 residues long. No DNA sequence is on record. The CDR3 is CASSLGVEEKLFF.

The chain employs TRBV28 and TRBJ2-7; absent DNA, TCRdb's TRBD2 call cannot be checked. CDR1 is MDHEN, CDR2 SYDVKM, per germline. The length of the CDR3 is 16 residues. The nucleotide record is missing. CDR3 sequence reads: CASSYSLAGASYEQYF.

V usage is TRBV5-5 and J usage is TRBJ2-7; TCRdb reports TRBD1, a call that lacks DNA to check it against. CDR1 is SGHKS, CDR2 YYEKEE, per germline (reference sequence). This CDR3 is built from 14 residues. DNA was not recorded. The CDR3 reads CASSLDRVTYEQYF.

The V gene is TRBV27, the J gene TRBJ1-5. There are 16 residues in the CDR3. The entry carries no DNA sequence. CDR1 and CDR2 (germline): MNHEY, SMNVEV (reference sequence). CDR3 loop: CASRPRGRASNQPQHF.

J is TRBJ2-7 and V is TRBV2; without DNA, the TCRdb call of TRBD1 cannot be checked. Germline V gene data show CDR1 as SNHLY and CDR2 as FYNNEI. The CDR3 totals 13 residues. No DNA sequence is on record. The CDR3 reads CAGRTGSSYEQYF.